The 20 T cell receptor beta chains below come from one sample, sequenced in a study of breast tumors, draining lymph nodes, adjacent tissues. Each CDR3 protein is one row after TCRdb ran MiXCR on the multiplex PCR reads. The sample shows over 200,000 distinct CDR3 sequences, roughly 30% of them seen only once. Samples came from axillary lymph nodes draining the breast cancer. The sample taken for sequencing was axillary lymph node tissue. The receptor set was obtained from a female donor with breast cancer. Some clones in this sample may be carry-over from other donors' samples.

This clonotype was counted many times. As DNA, the CDR3 is TGTGCCAGCAGCTTCAGCGCAGCAAGTACAGATACGCAGTATTTT. Translating it yields CASSFSAASTDTQYF. This chain uses TRBV11-1 with TRBJ2-3; D is ambiguous. Germline V gene lookup returns CDR1 SGHAT and CDR2 FQDESV (reference sequence). With 3 bases removed from V and 3 bases from J, the gap between germline ends came to 13 bases. The CDR3 spans 15 residues.

The table lists this clonotype with many counts. The chain joins TRBV2 to TRBJ1-3; D is uncertain. V was pared by 6 bases and J by 0 bases, with 12 bases between. This CDR3 is built from 15 residues. Germline CDR1 reads SNHLY; CDR2 reads FYNNEI. The CDR3, as DNA: TGTGCCAGCAGGATGGGCAGAGACTCTGGAAACACCATATATTTT. Amino acids: CASRMGRDSGNTIYF.

In this sample, this clonotype turned up many times. This chain joins TRBV12-3 or TRBV12-4 and TRBJ1-5; a possible D gene is TRBD1 (5 bases). This CDR3 region has 14 residues. Trimming pared 2 bases from V and 6 bases from J, leaving 11 bases between. The CDR3 DNA is TGTGCCAGCAGTTTAACGGGGGTCAGTCAGCCCCAGCATTTT. This translates into CASSLTGVSQPQHF.

With regard to this clonotype: A much larger clone differs by one base, so this may be a read error. The chain joins TRBV20-1 to TRBJ2-5; D remains unclear. In germline, CDR1 is DFQATT, CDR2 SNEGSKA (reference sequence). This CDR3 has 14 amino acids. CDR3 DNA: TGCAGTGCTAGAGATCGGGCTAAACAAGCGACCCAGTACTTC. This sequence encodes CSARDRAKQATQYF.

This clonotype came up many times. The chain joins TRBV5-1 to TRBJ2-7, with D possibly matching TRBD1 (5 bases). Deletions cut 4 bases from V and 6 bases from J, with 14 bases between. The V gene's germline CDR1 is SGHRS and CDR2 YFSETQ. The CDR3 has 13 amino acids. This chain's CDR3 is CASSVAREGEQYF. CDR3 DNA: TGCGCCAGCAGCGTCGCCAGGGAAGGCGAGCAGTACTTC.

V is TRBV7-9 and J is TRBJ2-5; TRBD1 agrees at 8 bases. The CDR3 is made up of 17 amino acids. With V trimmed by 2 bases and J by 9 bases, 17 bases remained unmatched. The germline V gene has CDR1 SEHNR and CDR2 FQNEAQ (reference sequence). In DNA, the CDR3 is TGTGCCAGCAGCTTACCCCGGACAGGGATGGGTAAATGGCCCCAGTACTTC. Translated: CASSLPRTGMGKWPQYF.

Of note for this clonotype: A read error may explain this, as a much larger clone is one base away. This rearrangement joins TRBV6-2 or TRBV6-3 to TRBJ1-2, with D maybe TRBD1 (5 bases). Per the germline V gene, CDR1 is MNHEY and CDR2 is SVGEGT. This CDR3 is built from 12 residues. CDR3 loop: CANSPQQVGYTF. In DNA, the CDR3 is TGTGCCAACAGTCCACAACAGGTTGGCTACACCTTC.

This clonotype was detected ten times or more. The rearrangement joins TRBV7-8 to TRBJ2-1; unclear D gene. The CDR3 sequence is 16 residues long. CDR1 is SGHVS and CDR2 is FQNEAQ in the germline V gene. V lost 0 bases and J lost 0, with 9 bases in between. The DNA of the CDR3 is TGTGCCAGCAGCTTAGCGTTGACTGGCTCCTACAATGAGCAGTTCTTC. This sequence encodes CASSLALTGSYNEQFF.

The chain has TRBV15 and TRBJ2-5, with D perhaps TRBD1 or TRBD2 (5 bases each). This CDR3 is built from 14 residues. Deletions cut 3 bases from V and 5 bases from J, with 13 bases between. CDR1 LNHNV and CDR2 YYDKDF come from the germline V gene (reference sequence). The CDR3 sequence: CATSSQGPGETQYF. The DNA for the CDR3 is TGTGCCACCAGCAGCCAGGGACCTGGGGAGACCCAGTACTTC.

The sample holds many counts of this clonotype. V gene TRBV20-1 combines with J gene TRBJ2-3; 8 bases line up with TRBD2. The CDR3 is made up of 15 amino acids. The J segment lost 4 bases and the V segment lost 0 bases, leaving 6 bases of the junction unmatched. Germline V gene data show CDR1 as DFQATT and CDR2 as SNEGSKA (reference sequence). The CDR3 sequence is CSARDRLARADTQYF. The CDR3 bases are TGCAGTGCTAGAGATAGACTAGCGAGAGCAGATACGCAGTATTTT.

This clonotype was seen ten or more times. V and J are TRBV5-1 and TRBJ1-5; TRBD1 is a possible D gene (6 bases). V shed 0 bases and J shed 4 bases, with 11 bases lying between them. Per the germline V gene, CDR1 is SGHRS and CDR2 is YFSETQ. This CDR3 has 15 residues. The CDR3: CASSLDGGSNQPQHF. Written as DNA, the CDR3 is TGCGCCAGCAGCTTGGATGGGGGCAGTAATCAGCCCCAGCATTTT.

The V call is TRBV2, the J call TRBJ2-7, with a possible D match to TRBD2 (5 bases). Trimming took 2 bases from V and 1 from J, leaving 6 bases between them. CDR3 length: 13 amino acids. Germline values: CDR1 SNHLY, CDR2 FYNNEI. The CDR3 region is CASSERDSYEQYF. CDR3 nucleotides: TGTGCCAGCAGTGAACGGGATTCCTACGAGCAGTACTTC. Using reference TRBV2 and TRBJ2-7 for the parts outside the CDR3, the full variable domain is EPEVTQTPSHQVTQMGQEVILRCVPISNHLYFYWYRQILGQKVEFLVSFYNNEISEKSEIFDDQFSVERPDGSNFTLKIRSTKLEDSAMYFCASSERDSYEQYFGPGTRLTVT.

This clonotype has at least ten counts. The V call is TRBV11-3, the J call TRBJ2-1; 10 bases match TRBD2. This CDR3 spans 12 amino acids. Germline assignment: CDR1 SGHNT and CDR2 YENEEA. Trimming took 5 bases from V and 13 from J; bases not matched to a gene: 5. CDR3 in DNA: TGTGCCAGCAGCATCGGACTAGCGGAACAGTTCTTC. Translated: CASSIGLAEQFF.

There are many counts of this clonotype. The chain joins TRBV5-8 to TRBJ2-3; possibly TRBD1 for D (6 bases). Germline V CDR1 and CDR2: SGHTS, YDEGEE. V was shortened by 2 bases and J by 4 bases, with 11 bases between the two germline ends. The CDR3 is 14 residues long. CDR3 nucleotide sequence: TGTGCCAGCAGCTTTTTACAGGGTGCAGATACGCAGTATTTT. This codes for CASSFLQGADTQYF. Using reference TRBV5-8 and TRBJ2-3 for the parts outside the CDR3, the full variable domain is EAGVTQSPTHLIKTRGQQATLRCSPISGHTSVYWYQQALGLGLQFLLWYDEGEERNRGNFPPRFSGRQFPNYSSELNVNALELEDSALYLCASSFLQGADTQYFGPGTRLTVL.

The rearrangement joins TRBV2 to TRBJ1-2; no firm D call. The V and J ends lost 7 bases and 12 bases respectively, with 15 bases between them. The CDR3 is made up of 11 amino acids. Germline CDR1 reads SNHLY; CDR2 reads FYNNEI. In nucleotides, the CDR3 is TGTGCCAGCAAGGAAAACTCTGGAAACACCTTC. It codes for CASKENSGNTF. Together with reference TRBV2 and TRBJ1-2, the CDR3 gives the full variable domain: EPEVTQTPSHQVTQMGQEVILRCVPISNHLYFYWYRQILGQKVEFLVSFYNNEISEKSEIFDDQFSVERPDGSNFTLKIRSTKLEDSAMYFCASKENSGNTFGSGTRLTVV.

This clonotype was recorded at least ten times. V is TRBV13 and J is TRBJ1-4; D is unclear. Between the trimmed V and J ends, which lost 6 bases and 4 bases, there was a span of 6 bases. This CDR3 comprises 12 residues. Germline CDR1 and CDR2: PRHDT and FYEKMQ (reference sequence). This chain's CDR3 is CASRQDNEKLFF. The DNA for the CDR3 is TGTGCCAGCAGGCAAGATAATGAAAAACTGTTTTTT. The whole variable domain, remainder taken from reference TRBV13 and TRBJ1-4, is AAGVIQSPRHLIKEKRETATLKCYPIPRHDTVYWYQQGPGQDPQFLISFYEKMQSDKGSIPDRFSAQQFSDYHSELNMSSLELGDSALYFCASRQDNEKLFFGSGTQLSVL.

There are many counts of this clonotype. J is TRBJ1-5 and V is TRBV6-1, with D perhaps matching TRBD1 (5 bases). Trimming left V 2 bases short and J 2 bases short, with 13 bases between. Germline V gene data show CDR1 as MNHNS and CDR2 as SASEGT. This CDR3 spans 16 amino acids. The CDR3 nucleotides read TGTGCCAGCAGTGAACCCACTTCCAGGGGCAATCAGCCCCAGCATTTT. Protein sequence: CASSEPTSRGNQPQHF.

This clonotype showed up many times. V and J are TRBV6-5 and TRBJ2-3; TRBD2 aligns across 12 bases. CDR1 is MNHEY, CDR2 SVGAGI, per germline. The V and J ends lost 0 bases and 5 bases, in that order; junction bases with no gene match: 3. The length of the CDR3 is 16 residues. The CDR3 DNA reads as TGTGCCAGCAGTTACTCTTCTAGCGGGAGGGTAGATACGCAGTATTTT. Translation gives CASSYSSSGRVDTQYF.

The chain is built from TRBV5-5 and TRBJ1-5; D perhaps matches TRBD1 (5 bases). The CDR3 covers 14 residues. Germline V CDR1 and CDR2: SGHKS, YYEKEE (reference sequence). V was cut by 3 bases and J by 3 bases, with 10 bases left in between. Here the CDR3 DNA reads TGTGCCAGCAGCTCTGAAGGGGACAATCAGCCCCAGCATTTT. Translation: CASSSEGDNQPQHF.

This clonotype was recorded many times. The CDR3 nucleotides read TGTGCCAGCAGTTTATCCTGGGTGCCCACAGATACGCAGTATTTT. Protein sequence: CASSLSWVPTDTQYF. V gene TRBV12-3 or TRBV12-4 combines with J gene TRBJ2-3; D unresolved. Trimming cost V 2 bases and J 2 bases, with 11 bases left between them. The CDR3 runs 15 residues.